These T cell receptor beta chains were read from a single sample in a study of blood T cell repertoires in COVID-19. The assay was immunoSEQ multiplex PCR, and TCRdb's table has in-frame clones only and misses some. The profile shows some 370,000 clones, 90% of them singletons. The sequencing sample was made of peripheral blood. Source of these receptors: a man aged 18 to 30 with active or convalescent COVID-19. CDR3s include the opening cysteine and the closing phenylalanine or tryptophan. A D gene is named only where the DNA matches it firmly. Not every row has a clone size; where given, it reads once, few, many or a size class.

TGTGCCAGCAGAGGGACAGGCCGACAGGAAAAACTGTTTTTT	CASRGTGRQEKLFF	TRBV6-5	TRBJ1-4	NA	TRBD1
TGCGCCAGCAGCCAACAGGGGGCCCATCAGCCCCAGCATTTT	CASSQQGAHQPQHF	TRBV4-1	TRBJ1-5	NA	TRBD1
TGTGCCAGCTCACCGATTAAAACAGGAAACTATGGCTACACCTTC	CASSPIKTGNYGYTF	TRBV18	TRBJ1-2	NA	NA
TGTGCCAGCAGCGCCGGGGGGGACAGACGCAATCAGCCCCAGCATTTT	CASSAGGDRRNQPQHF	TRBV7-2	TRBJ1-5	NA	TRBD1
TGTGCCAGCAGCCGCCGGACAGGGGCGGCGGGTGAGCAGTTCTTC	CASSRRTGAAGEQFF	TRBV3-1/TRBV3-2	TRBJ2-1	NA	TRBD1
TGTGCCACCCGAAGGATTTTCACTAGCGGGCCCAATGAGCAGTTCTTC	CATRRIFTSGPNEQFF	TRBV19	TRBJ2-1	NA	TRBD2
TGTGCCAGCAGTCTAGGGGACAGGGTTGGCTACACCTTC	CASSLGDRVGYTF	TRBV12-3/TRBV12-4	TRBJ1-2	NA	TRBD1
TGCGCCAGCAGTGGGGACACCAAAGGCACAGATACGCAGTATTTT	CASSGDTKGTDTQYF	TRBV10-2	TRBJ2-3	NA	NA
TGTGCCAGCAGCCCCGGGACAGGGTGGGGCACAGATACGCAGTATTTT	CASSPGTGWGTDTQYF	TRBV7-2	TRBJ2-3	NA	TRBD1
TGTGCCAGCAGCTTGTTAGCGGGAGATGGGGTTTTGTCCTACAATGAGCAGTTCTTC	CASSLLAGDGVLSYNEQFF	TRBV7-3	TRBJ2-1	NA	TRBD2
TGTGCCAGCGCCCCTGGGACTAGCGGGAGCCGGTTCTACAATGAGCAGTTCTTC	CASAPGTSGSRFYNEQFF	TRBV6-8	TRBJ2-1	NA	TRBD2
TGTGCCAGTTCGACAGAACCCAACTATGGCTACACCTTC	CASSTEPNYGYTF	TRBV27	TRBJ1-2	NA	NA
TGTGCCAGCAGCTTCCGGACAGGGGAAGGCTACACCTTC	CASSFRTGEGYTF	TRBV7-2	TRBJ1-2	NA	TRBD1
TGTGCCAGCAGCGTAGGGACCTACAGGGTGCGAACTAATGAAAAACTGTTTTTT	CASSVGTYRVRTNEKLFF	TRBV9	TRBJ1-4	NA	NA
TGTGCCAGTAACCCAGGCGGCGGACAGGGTGTGAATGAGCAGTTCTTC	CASNPGGGQGVNEQFF	TRBV19	TRBJ2-1	NA	TRBD1
TGTGCCAGCAGCTTAGCCGGACTGGGACAGGGGAACTATGGCTACACCTTC	CASSLAGLGQGNYGYTF	TRBV7-8	TRBJ1-2	once	TRBD1
TGTGCCAGCAGCCTCGGTCTCCAAGAGACCCAGTACTTC	CASSLGLQETQYF	TRBV11-3	TRBJ2-5	once	NA
TGTGCCAGCAGTTTACTCTCCCCTAGCGGACTCACAGATACGCAGTATTTT	CASSLLSPSGLTDTQYF	TRBV27	TRBJ2-3	NA	TRBD2
TGTGCCAGCAGTGGAGGGGCGGGCGAGCAGTACTTC	CASSGGAGEQYF	TRBV6-6	TRBJ2-7	NA	NA
TGTGCCAGCAGTGAAGCGGCTTGGAGCTCCTATAATTCACCCCTCCACTTT	CASSEAAWSSYNSPLHF	TRBV6-1	TRBJ1-6	NA	NA
TGTGCCAGCGGATCGACAGTTCCTGAGCAGTTCTTC	CASGSTVPEQFF	TRBV9	TRBJ2-1	NA	NA
TGTGCCAGCAGCTTGGGGACAGGGGTAAAATTAAATTCACCCCTCCACTTT	CASSLGTGVKLNSPLHF	TRBV11-2	TRBJ1-6	NA	TRBD1
TGTGCCAGCAGTTATAGAGGGAACACTGAAGCTTTCTTT	CASSYRGNTEAFF	TRBV6-2/TRBV6-3	TRBJ1-1	NA	NA
TGTGCCAGCAGCAGAGGTCCTGAAGCTTTCTTT	CASSRGPEAFF	TRBV12-3/TRBV12-4	TRBJ1-1	NA	NA
TGTGCCAGTAGCCCTAGCGGGGGGGCCTACAATGAGCAGTTCTTC	CASSPSGGAYNEQFF	TRBV19	TRBJ2-1	NA	TRBD2